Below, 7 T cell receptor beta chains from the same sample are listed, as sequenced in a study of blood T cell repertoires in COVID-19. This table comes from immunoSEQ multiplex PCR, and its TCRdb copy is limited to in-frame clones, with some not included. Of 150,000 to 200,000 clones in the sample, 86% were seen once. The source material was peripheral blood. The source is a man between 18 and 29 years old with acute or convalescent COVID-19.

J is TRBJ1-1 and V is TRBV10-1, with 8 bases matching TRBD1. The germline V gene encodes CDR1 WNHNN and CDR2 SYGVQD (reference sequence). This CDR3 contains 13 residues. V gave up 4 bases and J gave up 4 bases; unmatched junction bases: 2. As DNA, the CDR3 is TGCGCCAGCAGTGGAGACAGGGGCACTGAAGCTTTCTTT. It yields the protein CASSGDRGTEAFF.

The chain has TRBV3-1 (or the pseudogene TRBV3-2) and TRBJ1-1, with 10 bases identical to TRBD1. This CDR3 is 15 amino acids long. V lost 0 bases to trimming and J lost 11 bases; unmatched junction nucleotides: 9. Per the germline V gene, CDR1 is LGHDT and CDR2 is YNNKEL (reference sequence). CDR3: CASSQEETGGNDAFF. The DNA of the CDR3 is TGTGCCAGCAGCCAAGAAGAGACAGGGGGCAATGATGCTTTCTTT.

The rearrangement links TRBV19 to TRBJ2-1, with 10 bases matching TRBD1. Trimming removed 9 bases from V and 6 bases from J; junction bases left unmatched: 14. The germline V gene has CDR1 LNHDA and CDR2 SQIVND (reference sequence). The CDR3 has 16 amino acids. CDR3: CARTVIWTGGINEQFF. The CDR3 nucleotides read TGTGCCAGGACGGTGATCTGGACAGGGGGAATCAATGAGCAGTTCTTC.

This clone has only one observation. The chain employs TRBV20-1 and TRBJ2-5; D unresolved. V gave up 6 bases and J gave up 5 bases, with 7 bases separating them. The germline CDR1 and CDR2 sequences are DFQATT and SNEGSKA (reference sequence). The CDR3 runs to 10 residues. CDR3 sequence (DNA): TGCAGTGCCGATCGGGAGACCCAGTACTTC. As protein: CSADRETQYF.

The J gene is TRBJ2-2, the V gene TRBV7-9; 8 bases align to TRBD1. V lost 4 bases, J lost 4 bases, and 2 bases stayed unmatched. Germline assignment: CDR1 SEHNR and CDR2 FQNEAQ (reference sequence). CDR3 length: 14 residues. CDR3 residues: CASSSQGGTGELFF. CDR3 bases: TGTGCCAGCAGCTCACAGGGGGGCACCGGGGAGCTGTTTTTT.

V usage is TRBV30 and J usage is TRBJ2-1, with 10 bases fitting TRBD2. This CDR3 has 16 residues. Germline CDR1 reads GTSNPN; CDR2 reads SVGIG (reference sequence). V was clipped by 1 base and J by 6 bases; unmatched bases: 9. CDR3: CAWSEGTSDLLNEQFF. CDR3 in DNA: TGTGCCTGGAGTGAAGGGACTAGCGACTTACTCAATGAGCAGTTCTTC. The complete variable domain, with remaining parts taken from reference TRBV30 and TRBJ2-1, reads SQTIHQWPATLVQPVGSPLSLECTVEGTSNPNLYWYRQAAGRGLQLLFYSVGIGQISSEVPQNLSASRPQDRQFILSSKKLLLSDSGFYLCAWSEGTSDLLNEQFFGPGTRLTVL.

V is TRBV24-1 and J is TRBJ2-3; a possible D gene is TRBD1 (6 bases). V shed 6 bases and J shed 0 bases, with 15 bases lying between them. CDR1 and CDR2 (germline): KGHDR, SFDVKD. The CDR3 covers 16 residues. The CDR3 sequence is CATSLSGTPSTDTQYF. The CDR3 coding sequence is TGTGCCACCAGTCTTTCCGGGACACCTAGCACAGATACGCAGTATTTT.